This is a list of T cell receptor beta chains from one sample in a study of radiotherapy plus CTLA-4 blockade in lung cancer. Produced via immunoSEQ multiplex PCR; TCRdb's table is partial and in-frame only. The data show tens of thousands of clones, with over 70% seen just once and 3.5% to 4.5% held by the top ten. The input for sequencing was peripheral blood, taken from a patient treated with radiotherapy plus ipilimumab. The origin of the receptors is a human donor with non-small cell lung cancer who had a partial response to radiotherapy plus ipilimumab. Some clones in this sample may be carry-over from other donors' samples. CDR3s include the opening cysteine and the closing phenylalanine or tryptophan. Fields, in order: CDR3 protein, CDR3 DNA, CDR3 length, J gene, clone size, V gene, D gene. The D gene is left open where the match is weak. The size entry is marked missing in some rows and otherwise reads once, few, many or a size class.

CDR3aa: CASSAQTASKPYEQYF; CDR3nt: TGTGCCAGCAGTGCCCAGACAGCCTCAAAGCCCTACGAGCAGTACTTC; len: 16; j_gene: TRBJ2-7; abundance: once; v_gene: TRBV28; d_gene: .
CDR3aa: CSVQGTGSYEQYF; CDR3nt: TGCAGCGTTCAAGGGACAGGGTCCTACGAGCAGTACTTC; len: 13; j_gene: TRBJ2-7; abundance: .; v_gene: TRBV29-1; d_gene: TRBD1
CDR3aa: CASSPTGVFNYGYTF; CDR3nt: TGTGCCAGCAGCCCGACAGGGGTATTTAACTATGGCTACACCTTC; len: 15; j_gene: TRBJ1-2; abundance: once; v_gene: TRBV7-8; d_gene: TRBD1
CDR3aa: CASSPTEYGYTF; CDR3nt: TGCGCCAGCAGCCCGACGGAGTATGGCTACACCTTC; len: 12; j_gene: TRBJ1-2; abundance: .; v_gene: TRBV5-1; d_gene: .
CDR3aa: CASSPTSGASTDTQYF; CDR3nt: TGCGCCAGCAGCCCTACCTCAGGCGCTAGCACAGATACGCAGTATTTT; len: 16; j_gene: TRBJ2-3; abundance: .; v_gene: TRBV5-1; d_gene: .
CDR3aa: CASSIRDNSNQPQHF; CDR3nt: TGTGCCAGTAGTATTAGGGACAATAGCAATCAGCCCCAGCATTTT; len: 15; j_gene: TRBJ1-5; abundance: .; v_gene: TRBV19; d_gene: .
CDR3aa: CASSLRLAGPKGETQYF; CDR3nt: TGTGCCAGCAGCTTAAGGCTAGCGGGACCCAAAGGCGAGACCCAGTACTTC; len: 17; j_gene: TRBJ2-5; abundance: .; v_gene: TRBV7-6; d_gene: TRBD2
CDR3aa: CASSPYNSGNTIYF; CDR3nt: TGTGCCAGCAGTCCCTATAACTCTGGAAACACCATATATTTT; len: 14; j_gene: TRBJ1-3; abundance: .; v_gene: TRBV28; d_gene: .
CDR3aa: CASSSRQFSTGELFF; CDR3nt: TGTGCCAGCAGCTCCAGACAGTTTAGCACCGGGGAGCTGTTTTTT; len: 15; j_gene: TRBJ2-2; abundance: .; v_gene: TRBV7-9; d_gene: .
CDR3aa: CASAPAGQGEKLFF; CDR3nt: TGTGCCAGCGCTCCGGCAGGACAGGGAGAAAAACTGTTTTTT; len: 14; j_gene: TRBJ1-4; abundance: .; v_gene: TRBV25-1; d_gene: TRBD1
CDR3aa: CASRRQIHYEQYF; CDR3nt: TGTGCCAGCAGGCGACAGATACACTACGAGCAGTACTTC; len: 13; j_gene: TRBJ2-7; abundance: .; v_gene: TRBV5-6; d_gene: .
CDR3aa: CASSPRPPGTDTQYF; CDR3nt: TGTGCCAGTAGCCCTAGACCCCCAGGCACAGATACGCAGTATTTT; len: 15; j_gene: TRBJ2-3; abundance: .; v_gene: TRBV19; d_gene: .
CDR3aa: CATSREVAGGQETQYF; CDR3nt: TGTGCCACCAGCAGAGAAGTAGCGGGAGGCCAAGAGACCCAGTACTTC; len: 16; j_gene: TRBJ2-5; abundance: .; v_gene: TRBV15; d_gene: TRBD2
CDR3aa: CASSRTREIPYNEQFF; CDR3nt: TGTGCCAGCAGCCGAACCCGGGAGATTCCCTACAATGAGCAGTTCTTC; len: 16; j_gene: TRBJ2-1; abundance: .; v_gene: TRBV7-2; d_gene: .
CDR3aa: CASRRGQGTSNEKLFF; CDR3nt: TGTGCCAGCAGAAGAGGACAGGGGACCTCTAATGAAAAACTGTTTTTT; len: 16; j_gene: TRBJ1-4; abundance: .; v_gene: TRBV5-8; d_gene: TRBD1
CDR3aa: CASSNRTGHWEKLFF; CDR3nt: TGCGCCAGCAGCAACCGGACAGGGCATTGGGAAAAACTGTTTTTT; len: 15; j_gene: TRBJ1-4; abundance: .; v_gene: TRBV5-1; d_gene: TRBD1
CDR3aa: CASSVLPSNSGANVLTF; CDR3nt: TGTGCCAGCAGCGTCTTGCCCAGTAACTCTGGGGCCAACGTCCTGACTTTC; len: 17; j_gene: TRBJ2-6; abundance: .; v_gene: TRBV9; d_gene: .
CDR3aa: CASSLPGYTEAFF; CDR3nt: TGCGCCAGCAGCTTACCGGGATACACTGAAGCTTTCTTT; len: 13; j_gene: TRBJ1-1; abundance: .; v_gene: TRBV5-1; d_gene: .
CDR3aa: CASSIGEAGDGYTF; CDR3nt: TGTGCCAGTAGTATCGGCGAGGCGGGGGATGGCTACACCTTC; len: 14; j_gene: TRBJ1-2; abundance: .; v_gene: TRBV19; d_gene: .
CDR3aa: CATSRDRVTGELFF; CDR3nt: TGTGCCACCAGCAGGGACAGGGTGACCGGGGAGCTGTTTTTT; len: 14; j_gene: TRBJ2-2; abundance: .; v_gene: TRBV15; d_gene: TRBD1
CDR3aa: CASSQGTSHSYEQYF; CDR3nt: TGTGCCAGCAGCCAGGGGACTAGCCACTCCTACGAGCAGTACTTC; len: 15; j_gene: TRBJ2-7; abundance: .; v_gene: TRBV7-2; d_gene: TRBD2
CDR3aa: CASSSTGGSYEQYF; CDR3nt: TGTGCCAGCAGCTCCACAGGGGGCTCCTACGAGCAGTACTTC; len: 14; j_gene: TRBJ2-7; abundance: .; v_gene: TRBV5-5; d_gene: TRBD1
CDR3aa: CASSVEAGSYNEQFF; CDR3nt: TGTGCCAGCAGCGTAGAAGCAGGGTCCTACAATGAGCAGTTCTTC; len: 15; j_gene: TRBJ2-1; abundance: .; v_gene: TRBV9; d_gene: .
CDR3aa: CASSLTGGYEQYF; CDR3nt: TGTGCCAGCAGCTTGACAGGGGGCTACGAGCAGTACTTC; len: 13; j_gene: TRBJ2-7; abundance: few; v_gene: TRBV11-2; d_gene: TRBD1
CDR3aa: CASSNHLGGQGVHNEQFF; CDR3nt: TGTGCCAGCAGCAATCACTTGGGAGGTCAGGGTGTCCACAATGAGCAGTTCTTC; len: 18; j_gene: TRBJ2-1; abundance: once; v_gene: TRBV21-1; d_gene: .
CDR3aa: CSASRDTEAFF; CDR3nt: TGCAGTGCTAGCCGGGACACTGAAGCTTTCTTT; len: 11; j_gene: TRBJ1-1; abundance: .; v_gene: TRBV20-1; d_gene: .
CDR3aa: CASRLTGGGQPQHF; CDR3nt: TGTGCCAGCAGGTTGACAGGGGGAGGGCAGCCCCAGCATTTT; len: 14; j_gene: TRBJ1-5; abundance: .; v_gene: TRBV6-6; d_gene: TRBD1
CDR3aa: CASSPIATNEKLFF; CDR3nt: TGTGCCAGCTCACCAATCGCAACTAATGAAAAACTGTTTTTT; len: 14; j_gene: TRBJ1-4; abundance: .; v_gene: TRBV18; d_gene: .
CDR3aa: CASRTGGRYEQYF; CDR3nt: TGTGCCAGCAGGACCGGGGGTAGATACGAGCAGTACTTC; len: 13; j_gene: TRBJ2-7; abundance: .; v_gene: TRBV6-1; d_gene: .
CDR3aa: CASSNTGAPNEKLFF; CDR3nt: TGTGCCAGTAGTAACACAGGGGCACCTAATGAAAAACTGTTTTTT; len: 15; j_gene: TRBJ1-4; abundance: .; v_gene: TRBV19; d_gene: TRBD1
CDR3aa: CASSMGLAGSSYNEQFF; CDR3nt: TGTGCCAGTAGTATGGGACTAGCGGGATCTTCCTACAATGAGCAGTTCTTC; len: 17; j_gene: TRBJ2-1; abundance: .; v_gene: TRBV19; d_gene: TRBD2
CDR3aa: CASSLGLSQGAYNEQFF; CDR3nt: TGTGCCAGCAGCTTAGGACTTTCACAGGGGGCCTACAATGAGCAGTTCTTC; len: 17; j_gene: TRBJ2-1; abundance: once; v_gene: TRBV7-2; d_gene: TRBD1
CDR3aa: CASSLARLTGDQPQHF; CDR3nt: TGTGCCAGCAGCTTAGCCAGACTAACAGGGGATCAGCCCCAGCATTTT; len: 16; j_gene: TRBJ1-5; abundance: few; v_gene: TRBV7-6; d_gene: TRBD1
CDR3aa: CASSIMGDRVTFF; CDR3nt: TGTGCCAGCAGTATTATGGGGGACAGGGTAACTTTCTTT; len: 13; j_gene: TRBJ1-1; abundance: .; v_gene: TRBV28; d_gene: TRBD1
CDR3aa: CASSFLGQGISGANVLTF; CDR3nt: TGTGCCAGCAGCTTTCTCGGACAGGGGATTTCTGGGGCCAACGTCCTGACTTTC; len: 18; j_gene: TRBJ2-6; abundance: .; v_gene: TRBV5-6; d_gene: TRBD1
CDR3aa: CASSPPGHTQPQYF; CDR3nt: TGTGCCAGCAGTCCCCCGGGACACACCCAGCCCCAGTACTTC; len: 14; j_gene: TRBJ2-5; abundance: few; v_gene: TRBV27; d_gene: .
CDR3aa: CASSLRSPEPQHF; CDR3nt: TGTGCCAGCAGCTTAAGGAGCCCGGAGCCCCAGCATTTT; len: 13; j_gene: TRBJ1-5; abundance: .; v_gene: TRBV7-2; d_gene: .
CDR3aa: CASSPRLGGANTGELFF; CDR3nt: TGTGCCAGCAGCCCACGCCTGGGGGGAGCGAACACCGGGGAGCTGTTTTTT; len: 17; j_gene: TRBJ2-2; abundance: .; v_gene: TRBV7-8; d_gene: .
CDR3aa: CASSPPGQGAYEQYF; CDR3nt: TGTGCCAGCAGTCCACCGGGACAGGGGGCGTACGAGCAGTACTTC; len: 15; j_gene: TRBJ2-7; abundance: few; v_gene: TRBV6-6; d_gene: TRBD1
CDR3aa: CASRKGRGGTDTQYF; CDR3nt: TGTGCCAGCAGGAAGGGGCGGGGAGGCACAGATACGCAGTATTTT; len: 15; j_gene: TRBJ2-3; abundance: .; v_gene: TRBV6-1; d_gene: .
CDR3aa: CASSGLAGGTYNEQFF; CDR3nt: TGCGCCAGCAGCGGACTAGCGGGGGGCACCTACAATGAGCAGTTCTTC; len: 16; j_gene: TRBJ2-1; abundance: once; v_gene: TRBV5-1; d_gene: TRBD2
CDR3aa: CASSYGTGVSGNTIYF; CDR3nt: TGTGCCAGCAGCTACGGGACAGGGGTGTCTGGAAACACCATATATTTT; len: 16; j_gene: TRBJ1-3; abundance: few; v_gene: TRBV13; d_gene: TRBD1
CDR3aa: CASADRRQRGLNYGYTF; CDR3nt: TGTGCCAGTGCCGACCGTCGCCAACGAGGTCTTAACTATGGCTACACCTTC; len: 17; j_gene: TRBJ1-2; abundance: .; v_gene: TRBV19; d_gene: .
CDR3aa: CASRGDSSYNSPLHF; CDR3nt: TGTGCCAGCAGGGGGGACAGCTCCTATAATTCACCCCTCCACTTT; len: 15; j_gene: TRBJ1-6; abundance: .; v_gene: TRBV6-4; d_gene: TRBD1
CDR3aa: CASREIASDTQYF; CDR3nt: TGTGCCAGTAGGGAAATAGCCTCAGATACGCAGTATTTT; len: 13; j_gene: TRBJ2-3; abundance: .; v_gene: TRBV19; d_gene: .
CDR3aa: CASSMLAGTYNEQFF; CDR3nt: TGTGCCAGTAGTATGCTAGCGGGAACTTACAATGAGCAGTTCTTC; len: 15; j_gene: TRBJ2-1; abundance: .; v_gene: TRBV19; d_gene: TRBD2